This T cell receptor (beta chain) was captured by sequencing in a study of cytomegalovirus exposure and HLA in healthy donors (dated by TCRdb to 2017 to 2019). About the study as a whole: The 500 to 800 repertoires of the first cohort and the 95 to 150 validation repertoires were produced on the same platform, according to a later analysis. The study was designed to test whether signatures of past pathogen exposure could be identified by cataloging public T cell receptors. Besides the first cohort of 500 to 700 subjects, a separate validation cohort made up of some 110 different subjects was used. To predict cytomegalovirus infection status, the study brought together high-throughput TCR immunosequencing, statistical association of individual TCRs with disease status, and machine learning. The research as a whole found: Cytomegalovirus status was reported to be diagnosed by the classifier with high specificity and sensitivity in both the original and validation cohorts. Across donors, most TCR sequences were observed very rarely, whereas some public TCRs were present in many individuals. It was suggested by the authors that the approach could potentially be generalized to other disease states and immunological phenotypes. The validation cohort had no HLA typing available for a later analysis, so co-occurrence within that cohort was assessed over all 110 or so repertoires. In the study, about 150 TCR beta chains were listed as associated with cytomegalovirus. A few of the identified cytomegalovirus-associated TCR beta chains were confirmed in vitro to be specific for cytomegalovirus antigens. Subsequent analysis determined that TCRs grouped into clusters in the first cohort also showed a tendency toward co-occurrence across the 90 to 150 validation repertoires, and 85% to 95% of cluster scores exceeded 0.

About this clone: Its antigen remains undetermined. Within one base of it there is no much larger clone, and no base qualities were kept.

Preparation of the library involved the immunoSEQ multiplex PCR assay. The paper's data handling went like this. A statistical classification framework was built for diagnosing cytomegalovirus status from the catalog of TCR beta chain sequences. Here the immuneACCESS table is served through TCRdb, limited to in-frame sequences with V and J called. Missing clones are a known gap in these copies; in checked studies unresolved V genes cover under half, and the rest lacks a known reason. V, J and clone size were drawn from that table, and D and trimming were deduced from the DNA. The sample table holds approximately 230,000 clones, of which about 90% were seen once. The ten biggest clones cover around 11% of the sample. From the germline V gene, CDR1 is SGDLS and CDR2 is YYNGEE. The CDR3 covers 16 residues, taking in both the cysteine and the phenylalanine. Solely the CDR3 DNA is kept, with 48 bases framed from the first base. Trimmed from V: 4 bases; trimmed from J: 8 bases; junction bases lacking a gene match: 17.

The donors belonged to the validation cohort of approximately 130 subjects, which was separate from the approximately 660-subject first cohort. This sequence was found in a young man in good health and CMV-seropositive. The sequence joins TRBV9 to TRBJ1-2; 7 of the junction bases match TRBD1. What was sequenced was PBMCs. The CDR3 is CASSPPRGQGNNGYTF. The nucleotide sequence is TGTGCCAGCAGCCCCCCAAGGGGGCAGGGCAATAACGGCTACACCTTC.